The clone carrying this T cell receptor (beta chain) appeared once. Study processing details: Amplification with reference gene primers provided the estimates of nucleated cell counts. Clones were sequenced by immunoSEQ multiplex PCR, and TCRdb holds only the in-frame ones, with some missing. V and J calls and clone size are those listed in that table; D and trimming were worked out from the DNA. The sample carries some 200,000 clones, more than 75% recorded once. Germline CDR1 and CDR2: KGHSH and LQKENI. The CDR3 length is 18 residues. The V end lost 0 bases, the J end lost 3 bases, and 18 bases lay between the germline ends. This record belongs to a study of blood T cell repertoires in COVID-19. Study at large: Samples came from the United States, Italy and Spain, spanning acute and convalescent COVID-19. T cells, B-cell-depleted T cells, or PBMCs supplied cDNA or gDNA.

The chain employs TRBV18 and TRBJ1-5; the D gene is possibly TRBD1 (6 bases). The sequencing input was peripheral blood. The sequence derives from a man between 65 and 79 years old with acute or convalescent COVID-19. CDR3 nucleotides: TGTGCCAGCTCACCACCGGCAGGGGCAGGGCGAATCAATCAGCCCCAGCATTTT. Translating gives CASSPPAGAGRINQPQHF.